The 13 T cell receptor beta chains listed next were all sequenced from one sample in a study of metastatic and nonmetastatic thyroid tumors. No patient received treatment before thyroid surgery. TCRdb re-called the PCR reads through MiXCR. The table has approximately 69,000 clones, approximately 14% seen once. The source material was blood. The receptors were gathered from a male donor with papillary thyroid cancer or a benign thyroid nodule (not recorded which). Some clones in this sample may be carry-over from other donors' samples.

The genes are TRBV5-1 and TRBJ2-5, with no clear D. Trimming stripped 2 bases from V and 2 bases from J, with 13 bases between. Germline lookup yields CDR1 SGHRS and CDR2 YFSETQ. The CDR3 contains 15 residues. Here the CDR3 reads CASSFVVRIQETQYF. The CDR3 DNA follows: TGCGCCAGCAGCTTCGTGGTACGGATACAAGAGACCCAGTACTTC.

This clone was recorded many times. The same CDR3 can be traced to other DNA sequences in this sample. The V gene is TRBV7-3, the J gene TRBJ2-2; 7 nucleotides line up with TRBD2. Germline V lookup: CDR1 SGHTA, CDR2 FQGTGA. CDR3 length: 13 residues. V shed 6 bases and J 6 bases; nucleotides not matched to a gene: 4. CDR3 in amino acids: CASRDGLAGELFF. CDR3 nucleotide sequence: TGTGCCAGCAGAGACGGACTAGCCGGGGAGCTGTTTTTT. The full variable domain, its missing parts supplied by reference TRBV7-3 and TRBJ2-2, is GAGVSQTPSNKVTEKGKYVELRCDPISGHTALYWYRQSLGQGPEFLIYFQGTGAADDSGLPNDRFFAVRPEGSVSTLKIQRTERGDSAVYLCASRDGLAGELFFGEGSRLTVL.

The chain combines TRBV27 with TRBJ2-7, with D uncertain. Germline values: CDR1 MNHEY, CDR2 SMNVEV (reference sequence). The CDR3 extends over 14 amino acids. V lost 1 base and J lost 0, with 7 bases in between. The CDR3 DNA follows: TGTGCCAGCAGTTTATTTCGGACCTCCTACGAGCAGTACTTC. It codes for CASSLFRTSYEQYF.

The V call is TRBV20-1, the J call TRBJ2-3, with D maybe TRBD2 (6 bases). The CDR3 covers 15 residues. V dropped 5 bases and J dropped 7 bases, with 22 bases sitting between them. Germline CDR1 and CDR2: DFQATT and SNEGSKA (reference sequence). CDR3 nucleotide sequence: TGCAGTGCTTCGGATCACACGGCCCGGGGGTATACGCAGTATTTT. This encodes CSASDHTARGYTQYF.

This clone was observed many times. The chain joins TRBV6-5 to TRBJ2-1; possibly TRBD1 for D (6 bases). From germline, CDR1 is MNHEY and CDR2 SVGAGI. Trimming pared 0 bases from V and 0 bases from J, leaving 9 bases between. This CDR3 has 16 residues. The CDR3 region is CASSYSGGNSYNEQFF. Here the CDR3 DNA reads TGTGCCAGCAGTTACTCAGGGGGAAACTCCTACAATGAGCAGTTCTTC.

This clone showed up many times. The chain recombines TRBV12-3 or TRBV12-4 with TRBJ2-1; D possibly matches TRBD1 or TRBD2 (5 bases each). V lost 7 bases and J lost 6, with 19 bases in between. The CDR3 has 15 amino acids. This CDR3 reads CASTSRDLSPNEQFF. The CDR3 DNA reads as TGTGCCAGCACTTCTCGGGACCTGTCACCCAATGAGCAGTTCTTC.

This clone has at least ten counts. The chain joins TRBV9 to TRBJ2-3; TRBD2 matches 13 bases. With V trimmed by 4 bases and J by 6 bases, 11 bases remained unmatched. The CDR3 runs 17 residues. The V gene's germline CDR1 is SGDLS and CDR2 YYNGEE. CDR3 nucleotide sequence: TGTGCCAGCAGCCTCGGACTAGCGGGAGTTCAGTGGGATACGCAGTATTTT. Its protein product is CASSLGLAGVQWDTQYF.

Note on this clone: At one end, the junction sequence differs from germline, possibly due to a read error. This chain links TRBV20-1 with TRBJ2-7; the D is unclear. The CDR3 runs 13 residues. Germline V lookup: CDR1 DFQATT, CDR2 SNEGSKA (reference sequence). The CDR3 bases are TGCAGTGCTCGGAAGTTATCTTCCTACGAGCGGTACTTC. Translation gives CSARKLSSYERYF.

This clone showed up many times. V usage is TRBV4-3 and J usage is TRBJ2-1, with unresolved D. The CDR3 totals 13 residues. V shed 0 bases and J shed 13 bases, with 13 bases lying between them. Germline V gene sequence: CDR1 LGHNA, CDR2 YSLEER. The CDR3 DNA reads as TGCGCCAGCAGCCAAGATTTGAACACTGATCAGTTCTTC. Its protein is CASSQDLNTDQFF.

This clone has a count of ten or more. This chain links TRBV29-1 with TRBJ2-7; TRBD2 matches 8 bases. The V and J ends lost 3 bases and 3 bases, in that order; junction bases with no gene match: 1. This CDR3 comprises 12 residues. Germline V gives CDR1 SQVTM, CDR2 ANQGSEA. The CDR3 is CSVEGTSYEQYF. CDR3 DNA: TGCAGCGTTGAGGGGACTAGCTACGAGCAGTACTTC.

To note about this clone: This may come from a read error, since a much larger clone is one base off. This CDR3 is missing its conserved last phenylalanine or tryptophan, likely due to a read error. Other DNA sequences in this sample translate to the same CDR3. The CDR3 region is CSASPRQGVAEAFS. Here the CDR3 DNA reads TGCAGTGCTAGCCCGAGACAGGGCGTCGCTGAAGCTTTCTCT. The rearrangement joins TRBV20-1 to TRBJ1-1; 7 nucleotides line up with TRBD1. There are 14 residues in the CDR3. Germline V CDR1 and CDR2: DFQATT, SNEGSKA (reference sequence). V lost 3 bases to trimming and J lost 6 bases; unmatched junction nucleotides: 10.

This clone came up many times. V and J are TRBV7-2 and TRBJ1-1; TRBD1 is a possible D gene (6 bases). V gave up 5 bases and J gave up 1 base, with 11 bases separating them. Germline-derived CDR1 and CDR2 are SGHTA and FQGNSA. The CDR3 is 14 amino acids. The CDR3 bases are TGTGCCAGCAGCCCGGGACACCAGAACACTGAAGCTTTCTTT. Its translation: CASSPGHQNTEAFF.

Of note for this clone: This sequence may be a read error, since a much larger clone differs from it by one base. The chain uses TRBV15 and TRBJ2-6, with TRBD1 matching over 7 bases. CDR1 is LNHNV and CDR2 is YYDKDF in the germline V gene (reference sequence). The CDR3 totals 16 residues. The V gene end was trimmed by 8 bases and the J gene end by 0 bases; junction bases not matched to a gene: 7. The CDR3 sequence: CATSGTVYSGANVLTF. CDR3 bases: TGTGCCACCTCCGGGACAGTTTACTCTGGGGCCAACGTCCTGACTTTC.